One T cell receptor (beta chain) is described in this entry. Its antigen is unknown. This CDR3 comprises 14 residues. The V and J ends lost 8 bases and 2 bases respectively, with 15 bases between them. Per the germline V gene, CDR1 is MRHNA and CDR2 is SNTAGT. After autologous stem cell transplantation all patients relapsed, and prior brentuximab vedotin exposure differed between cohorts. These data are taken from a study of PD-1 blockade in classical Hodgkin lymphoma. Study-wide results and limits: Excluded were patients who started nivolumab under 1 year after ASCT, a group that had lower diversity.

Assay: immunoSEQ multiplex PCR; the TCRdb copy retains only in-frame clones and omits some. Of approximately 99,000 clones listed, roughly 76% are singletons. This clonotype was sampled from a human donor with classical Hodgkin lymphoma. The material sequenced was peripheral blood mononuclear cells (PBMCs), taken before the second cycle of nivolumab. This chain joins TRBV6-4 and TRBJ2-5; D not certain. CDR3 region: CASSRPDGQETQYF. CDR3 DNA: TGTGCCAGCTCACGTCCCGACGGACAAGAGACCCAGTACTTC.